Included here is one TCR beta chain sequence, with context. This specimen comes from a study of cytomegalovirus exposure and HLA in healthy donors. The PCR contained 60 Vbeta and 13 Jbeta primers. Method: immunoSEQ multiplex PCR; TCRdb's copy keeps in-frame clones and lacks some. The table includes around 120,000 clones, less than 80% detected once. Trimming pared 4 bases from V and 1 base from J, leaving 7 bases between. This CDR3 has 12 residues. Germline CDR1 reads GTSNPN; CDR2 reads SVGIG (reference sequence). Sequencing input: PBMCs. The rearrangement joins TRBV30 to TRBJ1-1, with D unresolved. The receptor was derived from a woman aged 40-49 years in good health and CMV-seronegative. CDR3 region: CAWNRGNTEAFF. In nucleotides, the CDR3 is TGTGCCTGGAATCGGGGGAACACTGAAGCTTTCTTT. Full variable domain (missing parts from reference TRBV30 and TRBJ1-1): SQTIHQWPATLVQPVGSPLSLECTVEGTSNPNLYWYRQAAGRGLQLLFYSVGIGQISSEVPQNLSASRPQDRQFILSSKKLLLSDSGFYLCAWNRGNTEAFFGQGTRLTVV.